One and the same sample provided the 15 T cell receptor beta chains below, sequenced in a study of PD-1 blockade in classical Hodgkin lymphoma. All trial patients relapsed after autologous stem cell transplantation. Some clones are missing from TCRdb's copy, which holds only in-frame ones; the method was immunoSEQ multiplex PCR. The table has 13,000 or so clones, more than 75% seen once. The sample consisted of peripheral blood mononuclear cells (PBMCs), taken at baseline. These receptors came from a human donor with classical Hodgkin lymphoma.

The chain couples TRBV9 to TRBJ2-3; 9 bases agree with TRBD2. This CDR3 comprises 16 residues. Germline V CDR1 and CDR2: SGDLS, YYNGEE. The V gene end was trimmed by 4 bases and the J gene end by 6 bases; junction bases not matched to a gene: 12. CDR3 residues: CASSPRGGRSVDTQYF. DNA for the CDR3: TGTGCCAGCAGCCCGCGGGGGGGTAGGTCGGTGGATACGCAGTATTTT.

The table lists this clone with a count of one. This chain joins TRBV4-3 and TRBJ2-3; D might be TRBD2 (6 bases). CDR3 length: 13 amino acids. Deletions cut 0 bases from V and 11 bases from J, with 12 bases between. From germline, CDR1 is LGHNA and CDR2 YSLEER. CDR3 sequence: CASSQEGWEEQYF. The CDR3 nucleotides are TGCGCCAGCAGCCAAGAGGGATGGGAGGAGCAGTATTTT.

The J gene is TRBJ1-5, the V gene TRBV28, with TRBD1 identical over 10 bases. V lost 7 bases and J lost 6; bases outside the gene matches: 9. The CDR3 covers 15 residues. The germline gives CDR1 MDHEN, CDR2 SYDVKM. This CDR3 reads CASTPDRGVLQPQHF. CDR3 coding DNA: TGTGCCAGCACTCCGGACAGGGGGGTTCTTCAGCCCCAGCATTTT.

This clone was seen more than once but under ten times. This sequence joins TRBV7-9 and TRBJ2-3, with a weak D call TRBD1 (6 bases). V dropped 5 bases and J dropped 2 bases, with 26 bases sitting between them. From germline, CDR1 is SEHNR and CDR2 FQNEAQ (reference sequence). This CDR3 contains 19 residues. The chain's CDR3 is CASSPRSHRDTPFTDTQYF. The DNA of the CDR3 is TGTGCCAGCAGCCCAAGAAGCCACCGGGACACCCCGTTCACAGATACGCAGTATTTT.

V is TRBV13 and J is TRBJ1-1, with TRBD1 matching 7 bases. CDR1 is PRHDT, CDR2 FYEKMQ, per germline (reference sequence). The CDR3 length is 12 residues. Trimming took 5 bases from V and 6 from J; bases not matched to a gene: 3. The CDR3 nucleotides are TGTGCCAGCAGCCAGACAGGGTCTGAAGCTTTCTTT. The encoded protein is CASSQTGSEAFF. The variable domain in full, with the rest retrieved from reference TRBV13 and TRBJ1-1, is AAGVIQSPRHLIKEKRETATLKCYPIPRHDTVYWYQQGPGQDPQFLISFYEKMQSDKGSIPDRFSAQQFSDYHSELNMSSLELGDSALYFCASSQTGSEAFFGQGTRLTVV.

V is TRBV9 and J is TRBJ2-2, with D possibly being TRBD1 or TRBD2 (5 bases each). With 2 bases removed from V and 6 bases from J, the gap between germline ends came to 11 bases. Germline lookup yields CDR1 SGDLS and CDR2 YYNGEE. This CDR3 is built from 14 residues. The CDR3 coding sequence is TGTGCCAGCAGCGTCGGGACGCAATCCGGGGAGCTGTTTTTT. Residues: CASSVGTQSGELFF. The entire variable domain, with the rest obtained from reference TRBV9 and TRBJ2-2, is as follows: DSGVTQTPKHLITATGQRVTLRCSPRSGDLSVYWYQQSLDQGLQFLIQYYNGEERAKGNILERFSAQQFPDLHSELNLSSLELGDSALYFCASSVGTQSGELFFGEGSRLTVL.

Concerning this clone itself: This sample also contains other DNA sequences that code for the same CDR3. The rearrangement uses TRBV7-2 and TRBJ1-1, with D hard to call. This CDR3 has 14 amino acids. The germline V gene encodes CDR1 SGHTA and CDR2 FQGNSA. V was pared by 3 bases and J by 1 base, with 9 bases between. CDR3: CASSLLNKNTEAFF. CDR3 sequence (DNA): TGTGCCAGCAGCTTGCTCAACAAGAACACTGAAGCTTTCTTT.

The V call is TRBV5-1, the J call TRBJ1-3, with TRBD1 matching over 7 bases. This CDR3 is 14 amino acids long. Germline V gene sequence: CDR1 SGHRS, CDR2 YFSETQ. Unmatched junction bases numbered 1, after V lost 0 bases and J lost 4 bases. The CDR3 DNA follows: TGCGCCAGCAGCTTGGCGGGACAGGGAAACACCATATATTTT. Translated, it gives CASSLAGQGNTIYF.

This clone was seen a handful of times. The chain employs TRBV30 and TRBJ1-4; D perhaps matches TRBD1 (5 bases). Looked up from germline, CDR1 is GTSNPN and CDR2 is SVGIG (reference sequence). The V gene lost 5 bases and the J gene lost 8 bases, with 18 bases spanning the gap. The CDR3 spans 14 residues. CDR3 amino acids: CAWGPGLGTEKLFF. In nucleotides, the CDR3 is TGTGCCTGGGGACCCGGACTAGGGACGGAAAAACTGTTTTTT.

In its sample, this clone was seen once. The chain uses TRBV4-1 and TRBJ2-3; 9 nucleotides agree with TRBD1. The CDR3 totals 14 residues. Germline V lookup: CDR1 MGHRA, CDR2 YSYEKL. V lost 6 bases, J lost 3 bases, and 4 bases stayed unmatched. The CDR3, as DNA: TGCGCCAGCAGTTCCGGACAGGGGACAGATACGCAGTATTTT. This translates into CASSSGQGTDTQYF.

The gene calls are TRBV6-6 and TRBJ2-5; TRBD1 is a possible D gene (5 bases). Germline V gene data show CDR1 as MNHNY and CDR2 as SVGAGI (reference sequence). The length of the CDR3 is 12 residues. V dropped 0 bases and J dropped 7 bases, with 6 bases sitting between them. Here the CDR3 DNA reads TGTGCCAGCAGTTACTCGCAGGGGACCCAGTACTTC. Protein sequence: CASSYSQGTQYF.

This chain joins TRBV2 and TRBJ1-2, with D uncertain. This CDR3 has 13 amino acids. The ends were cut back, 6 bases at V and 3 bases at J, with 11 bases in the middle. The V gene's germline CDR1 is SNHLY and CDR2 FYNNEI. The CDR3 is CASRPGGDYGYTF. Here the CDR3 DNA reads TGTGCCAGCAGGCCAGGCGGGGACTATGGCTACACCTTC.

V gene TRBV11-3 combines with J gene TRBJ2-1, with TRBD1 matching over 9 bases. The CDR3 sequence is 17 residues long. In germline, CDR1 is SGHNT, CDR2 YENEEA. V lost 5 bases to trimming and J lost 9 bases; unmatched junction nucleotides: 17. The CDR3 protein is CASSGRMGQGVLSEQFF. In DNA form, the CDR3 reads TGTGCCAGCAGCGGACGAATGGGACAGGGTGTTTTGAGTGAGCAGTTCTTC.

The chain combines TRBV15 with TRBJ2-5, with no clear D. The V end lost 7 bases, the J end lost 5 bases, and 14 bases lay between the germline ends. The germline gives CDR1 LNHNV, CDR2 YYDKDF (reference sequence). This CDR3 spans 13 amino acids. The CDR3 loop reads CATTANARETQYF. Here the CDR3 DNA reads TGTGCCACCACGGCCAACGCAAGGGAGACCCAGTACTTC.

V gene TRBV2 combines with J gene TRBJ2-7, with D possibly TRBD2 on 6 matching bases. The CDR3 is made up of 16 amino acids. CDR1 and CDR2 from the germline V gene are SNHLY and FYNNEI. The V gene lost 2 bases and the J gene lost 6 bases, with 20 bases spanning the gap. DNA of the CDR3: TGTGCCAGCAGTGAAAGGGAATGGGGCCGGCGGGGCGAGCAGTACTTC. This translates into CASSEREWGRRGEQYF.